The 29 T cell receptor beta chains listed next were all sequenced from one sample in a study of T cells in Graves' hyperthyroidism and ophthalmopathy. TCR beta CDR3 sequences were amplified from RNA transcripts. An initial round of RT-PCR targeting the TCR CDR3 relied on the HTBI primer set. TCRdb processed the multiplex PCR reads anew with MiXCR; each CDR3 protein has one entry. The sample consists of 600,000 or so distinct CDR3 sequences, more than 13% of them appearing once. The sample consisted of blood. These receptors all come from a young woman with Graves' ophthalmopathy.

Many counts were recorded for this clonotype. The chain joins TRBV6-6 to TRBJ2-1; no definite D call. The CDR3 runs to 14 residues. Trimming shortened V by 2 bases and J by 8 bases, and 13 bases separated the two germline ends. The V gene's germline CDR1 is MNHNY and CDR2 SVGAGI (reference sequence). The CDR3 protein is CASSYDSPLDEQFF. CDR3 coding DNA: TGTGCCAGCAGTTACGACTCCCCCCTCGATGAGCAGTTCTTC.

This clonotype has ten or more counts. The chain recombines TRBV28 with TRBJ2-7, with 9 bases fitting TRBD1. The CDR3 is 15 residues long. The J segment lost 3 bases and the V segment lost 0 bases, leaving 3 bases of the junction unmatched. The germline CDR1 and CDR2 sequences are MDHEN and SYDVKM. CDR3 in DNA: TGTGCCAGCAGTTTATGGGGGACAGGGAACTACGAGCAGTACTTC. Translation: CASSLWGTGNYEQYF.

This clonotype was detected many times. J is TRBJ2-1 and V is TRBV30, with unresolved D. The germline gives CDR1 GTSNPN, CDR2 SVGIG (reference sequence). The CDR3 is made up of 11 amino acids. V was trimmed by 5 bases and J by 10 bases, leaving 12 bases between them. The chain's CDR3 is CAWAVFREQFF. In nucleotides, the CDR3 is TGTGCCTGGGCTGTCTTTAGGGAGCAGTTCTTC.

This clonotype was counted ten times or more. The genes are TRBV28 and TRBJ2-7, with TRBD1 identical over 7 bases. There are 14 residues in the CDR3. Trimming removed 7 bases from V and 2 bases from J; junction bases left unmatched: 8. The V gene's germline CDR1 is MDHEN and CDR2 SYDVKM. For the CDR3, the DNA is TGTGCCAGCAAACCATGGACAGGCGCCTACGAGCAGTACTTC. It encodes CASKPWTGAYEQYF.

In this sample, this clonotype turned up many times. J is TRBJ1-1 and V is TRBV6-2 or TRBV6-3, with D perhaps matching TRBD1 (6 bases). The germline gives CDR1 MNHEY, CDR2 SVGEGT. The length of the CDR3 is 13 residues. V lost 9 bases, J lost 5 bases, and 16 bases lay in between. In DNA, the CDR3 is TGTGCCAGTAGGACAGCCCGGAGGACTGAAGCTTTCTTT. This translates into CASRTARRTEAFF.

This clonotype was seen a handful of times. CDR3 protein: CASSHIPPEGTYEQYF. For the CDR3, the DNA is TGTGCCAGTAGTCATATTCCCCCCGAGGGCACCTACGAGCAGTACTTC. The chain carries TRBV19 and TRBJ2-7; tentative D call: TRBD2 (5 bases). V was shortened by 5 bases and J by 2 bases, with 19 bases between the two germline ends. The length of the CDR3 is 16 residues. The germline gives CDR1 LNHDA, CDR2 SQIVND (reference sequence).

This clonotype is a singleton in its sample. The CDR3 protein is CASSARLAGGPSYNEQFF. CDR3 nucleotide sequence: TGTGCCAGCAGCGCGCGACTAGCGGGAGGACCCTCCTACAATGAGCAGTTCTTC. V usage is TRBV11-2 and J usage is TRBJ2-1; 13 positions agree with TRBD2. CDR3 length: 18 residues. Germline values: CDR1 SGHAT, CDR2 FQNNGV. With 5 bases clipped from V and 0 bases from J, the junction kept 7 bases outside the gene matches.

This clonotype was counted between two and nine times. The rearrangement uses TRBV9 and TRBJ2-7; D unresolved. The CDR3 totals 16 residues. Germline V gives CDR1 SGDLS, CDR2 YYNGEE. V lost 0 bases and J lost 1, with 14 bases in between. CDR3 sequence (DNA): TGTGCCAGCAGCGTAGATCTGGCAGCCTCTTCCTACGAGCAGTACTTC. This codes for CASSVDLAASSYEQYF.

This clonotype was seen a few times. The rearrangement links TRBV4-2 to TRBJ2-1, with 7 bases aligning to TRBD2. CDR1 is LGHNA, CDR2 YNFKEQ, per germline. Trimming cost V 1 base and J 6 bases; bases outside gene matches: 12. CDR3 length equals 17 residues. The CDR3 protein is CASSQGGEAGVGNEQFF. CDR3 coding DNA: TGTGCCAGCAGCCAAGGCGGAGAGGCGGGAGTAGGCAATGAGCAGTTCTTC.

The CDR3 loop is CASSHDRGIEKLFF. In DNA, the CDR3 is TGTGCCAGCAGCCACGACAGGGGCATCGAAAAACTGTTTTTT. The chain joins TRBV7-2 to TRBJ1-4, with 8 bases lining up with TRBD1. From germline, CDR1 is SGHTA and CDR2 FQGNSA. The CDR3 loop spans 14 amino acids. Trimming removed 5 bases from V and 8 bases from J; junction bases left unmatched: 7.

This clonotype turned up a few times. V is TRBV4-1 and J is TRBJ1-5; possible D gene TRBD1, 5 bases. There are 15 residues in the CDR3. Germline values: CDR1 MGHRA, CDR2 YSYEKL. V lost 4 bases and J lost 4, with 14 bases in between. The CDR3 region has the DNA TGCGCCAGCAGCCCGGCGTCGGGGGAAAATCAGCCCCAGCATTTT. Residues: CASSPASGENQPQHF.

This clonotype was counted many times. The rearrangement uses TRBV5-1 and TRBJ2-7; D unresolved. CDR3 length: 13 residues. V dropped 3 bases and J dropped 0 bases, with 7 bases sitting between them. Germline assignment: CDR1 SGHRS and CDR2 YFSETQ. CDR3 DNA: TGCGCCAGCAGCTCCGACAACTCCTACGAGCAGTACTTC. Protein: CASSSDNSYEQYF.

This chain joins TRBV18 and TRBJ2-5, with D possibly being TRBD2 (6 bases). The CDR3 sequence is 15 residues long. Germline CDR1 is KGHSH and CDR2 is LQKENI. V was pared by 3 bases and J by 1 base, with 12 bases between. The CDR3 reads CASSPPGLSQETQYF. The CDR3 region has the DNA TGTGCCAGCTCACCTCCGGGACTTTCCCAAGAGACCCAGTACTTC. The full variable domain, completed using reference TRBV18 and TRBJ2-5, is NAGVMQNPRHLVRRRGQEARLRCSPMKGHSHVYWYRQLPEEGLKFMVYLQKENIIDESGMPKERFSAEFPKEGPSILRIQQVVRGDSAAYFCASSPPGLSQETQYFGPGTRLLVL.

The chain employs TRBV5-1 and TRBJ1-6; TRBD1 aligns across 10 bases. The CDR3 is 14 residues long. V lost 8 bases, J lost 7 bases, and 6 bases stayed unmatched. Germline CDR1 SGHRS, CDR2 YFSETQ. CDR3 DNA: TGCGCCAGTGCCCTGGGACAGGGGAATTCACCCCTCCACTTT. It codes for CASALGQGNSPLHF.

This clonotype was detected many times. The chain couples TRBV12-3 or TRBV12-4 to TRBJ2-7; 9 nucleotides align to TRBD1. The trim removed 6 bases at V and 5 bases at J, leaving 2 bases unmatched. The CDR3 runs 12 residues. The CDR3 sequence: CASRTGGHEQYF. The CDR3 region has the DNA TGTGCCAGCAGGACAGGGGGACACGAGCAGTACTTC.

This clonotype has more than one count but fewer than ten. The chain links TRBV11-2 to TRBJ2-7; tentative D call: TRBD1 (6 bases). Germline CDR1 reads SGHAT; CDR2 reads FQNNGV. The CDR3 runs 15 residues. V lost 4 bases and J 5 bases, leaving 18 bases between the germline ends. The CDR3 DNA sequence: TGTGCCAGCAGCTCTTATTCACAGGGAAGGGACGAGCAGTACTTC. Translation: CASSSYSQGRDEQYF.

This clonotype was observed at least ten times. The rearrangement uses TRBV13 and TRBJ2-2; D call uncertain. V was pared by 6 bases and J by 4 bases, with 3 bases between. CDR3 length: 11 residues. The germline V gene has CDR1 PRHDT and CDR2 FYEKMQ (reference sequence). CDR3 bases: TGTGCCAGCAGTACCACCGGGGAGCTGTTTTTT. This encodes CASSTTGELFF.

The V and J genes are TRBV18 and TRBJ1-5; 7 bases align to TRBD1. Germline lookup yields CDR1 KGHSH and CDR2 LQKENI. The CDR3 loop spans 15 amino acids. V trimming: 3 bases; J trimming: 3 bases; junction bases outside the gene matches: 5. The DNA for the CDR3 is TGTGCCAGCTCACCGACAGGGATTAACAATCAGCCCCAGCATTTT. Translating it yields CASSPTGINNQPQHF.

The rearrangement links TRBV20-1 to TRBJ2-1, with TRBD2 matching over 12 bases. Germline V lookup: CDR1 DFQATT, CDR2 SNEGSKA (reference sequence). The CDR3 spans 18 residues. V lost 1 base to trimming and J lost 4 bases; unmatched junction nucleotides: 11. CDR3 nucleotides: TGCAGTGCTAGAGGACTAGCGGGAGCCCCGATACAATACAATGAGCAGTTCTTC. This codes for CSARGLAGAPIQYNEQFF.

Ten or more counts support this clonotype. This chain links TRBV28 with TRBJ2-7; weak D call: TRBD1 (6 bases). Per germline, CDR1 MDHEN and CDR2 SYDVKM. V lost 7 bases and J 0 bases, leaving 16 bases between the germline ends. The CDR3 is made up of 15 amino acids. CDR3 sequence (DNA): TGTGCCAGCACCCTAACGTGGGACAACTCCTACGAGCAGTACTTC. Residues: CASTLTWDNSYEQYF.

There are many counts of this clonotype. The V gene is TRBV2, the J gene TRBJ2-1, with D hard to call. CDR1 and CDR2 from the germline V gene are SNHLY and FYNNEI. V lost 6 bases and J lost 8, with 14 bases in between. This CDR3 comprises 13 residues. The CDR3 DNA reads as TGTGCCAGCAGCGTGAGTGGTAGGCATGAGCAGTTCTTC. Protein: CASSVSGRHEQFF.

In its sample, this clonotype was seen many times. The CDR3 DNA reads TGCAGTGTCCGGGAGCCCCCCTACGAGCAGTACTTC. Translating gives CSVREPPYEQYF. The chain is built from TRBV20-1 and TRBJ2-7; the D gene is possibly TRBD2 (6 bases). Deletions cut 7 bases from V and 2 bases from J, with 12 bases between. The CDR3 consists of 12 residues. Per the germline V gene, CDR1 is DFQATT and CDR2 is SNEGSKA (reference sequence).

Note on this clonotype: A much bigger clone sits one base away, suggesting this may be a read error. The chain combines TRBV4-1 with TRBJ2-7, with D tentatively TRBD1 (6 bases). This CDR3 has 15 residues. Germline-derived CDR1 and CDR2 are MGHRA and YSYEKL. The CDR3 DNA reads as TGCGCCAGCACCCGACTACTCGATGGGGGCTACGAGCATTACTTC. It translates to CASTRLLDGGYEHYF.

In its sample, this clonotype was seen many times. The rearrangement uses TRBV7-2 and TRBJ2-1; D not resolved. V lost 1 base and J 14 bases, leaving 12 bases between the germline ends. CDR1 is SGHTA and CDR2 is FQGNSA in the germline V gene. The CDR3 covers 12 residues. The CDR3 region has the DNA TGTGCCAGCAGCTTAGTAGAGAGCCTCGAGTTCTTC. It yields the protein CASSLVESLEFF.

The sample holds many counts of this clonotype. V gene TRBV11-3 combines with J gene TRBJ2-1, with 11 bases that match TRBD2. V was clipped by 3 bases and J by 1 base; unmatched bases: 23. Germline CDR1 and CDR2: SGHNT and YENEEA. The CDR3 length is 23 residues. This CDR3 is CASSFFKPSGTSGHLSSYNEQFF. In DNA form, the CDR3 reads TGTGCCAGCAGCTTTTTCAAACCCTCCGGGACTAGCGGTCATCTATCTTCCTACAATGAGCAGTTCTTC.

This clonotype was recorded many times. The CDR3, as DNA: TGTGCCACCAGCAGAGATTCGGGACAGTCCCCCCAAGAGACCCAGTACTTC. Translated: CATSRDSGQSPQETQYF. The chain employs TRBV15 and TRBJ2-5, with 7 nucleotides matching TRBD1. CDR1 is LNHNV and CDR2 is YYDKDF in the germline V gene (reference sequence). The CDR3 sequence is 17 residues long. Trimming took 0 bases from V and 1 from J; bases not matched to a gene: 8.

This clonotype was recorded a few times. The genes are TRBV7-6 and TRBJ2-2; TRBD2 agrees at 10 bases. The length of the CDR3 is 17 residues. With V trimmed by 5 bases and J by 1 base, 7 bases remained unmatched. Looked up from germline, CDR1 is SGHVS and CDR2 is FNYEAQ. CDR3 loop: CASSPGGLARNTGELFF. Written as DNA, the CDR3 is TGTGCCAGCAGCCCTGGGGGACTAGCGCGGAACACCGGGGAGCTGTTTTTT.

V usage is TRBV9 and J usage is TRBJ2-7, with 7 bases fitting TRBD1. V trimming: 1 base; J trimming: 1 base; junction bases outside the gene matches: 8. The CDR3 sequence is 16 residues long. Germline V CDR1 and CDR2: SGDLS, YYNGEE. DNA for the CDR3: TGTGCCAGCAGCGTACCCCAAGGGGGCCGATCCTACGAGCAGTACTTC. It translates to CASSVPQGGRSYEQYF.

The chain joins TRBV4-2 to TRBJ1-1; a possible D gene is TRBD1 (6 bases). The CDR3 consists of 18 residues. Germline assignment: CDR1 LGHNA and CDR2 YNFKEQ. V lost 0 bases and J 0 bases, leaving 17 bases between the germline ends. CDR3 nucleotides: TGTGCCAGCAGCCAAGAACGATGGACAGCTATTATGAACACTGAAGCTTTCTTT. Translated: CASSQERWTAIMNTEAFF.